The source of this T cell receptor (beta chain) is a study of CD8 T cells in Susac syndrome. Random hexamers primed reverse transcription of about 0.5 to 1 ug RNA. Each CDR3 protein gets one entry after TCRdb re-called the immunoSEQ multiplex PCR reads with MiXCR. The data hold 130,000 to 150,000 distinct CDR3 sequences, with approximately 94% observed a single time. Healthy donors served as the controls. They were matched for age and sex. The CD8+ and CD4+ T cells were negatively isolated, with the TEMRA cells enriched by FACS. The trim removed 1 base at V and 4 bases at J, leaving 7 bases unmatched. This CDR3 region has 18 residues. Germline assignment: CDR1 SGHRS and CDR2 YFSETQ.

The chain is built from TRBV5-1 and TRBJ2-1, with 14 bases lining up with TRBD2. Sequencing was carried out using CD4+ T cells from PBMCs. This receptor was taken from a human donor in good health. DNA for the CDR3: TGCGCCAGCAGCTTGATGGGACTAGCGGGAGTCGGATACAATGAGCAGTTCTTC. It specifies CASSLMGLAGVGYNEQFF.